These T cell receptor beta chains were read from a single sample in a study of blood T cells in healthy people across ages. TCRdb ran MiXCR on the 5' RACE reads and lists one entry per CDR3 protein. The data hold some 800,000 distinct CDR3 sequences, with roughly 25% observed a single time. This same sample was also part of a study on T cells of mothers and their children.

The specimen was blood. The receptors here all came from a boy aged 5-17 years in good health. Each CDR3 is given with its conserved first and last residue. The order of the fields is D gene, J gene, V gene, clone size, CDR3 DNA, CDR3 protein. The D gene is left open where the match is weak. Clone size, where shown, is once, few, many, or a class for clones that have expanded.

>NA|TRBJ2-6|TRBV30|NA
TGTGCCTGGAGCCTAGTGGGGTTTCAGGGCCTGTATGCTGGGGCCAACGTCCTGACTTTC
CAWSLVGFQGLYAGANVLTF
>NA|TRBJ2-5|TRBV29-1|NA
TGCAGCGTTGCTAGGGACTCCGGAGGGGAGACCCAGTACTTC
CSVARDSGGETQYF
>NA|TRBJ2-7|TRBV4-3|few
TGCGCCAGCAGCCAAGATCACACCCGCTCCTACGAGCAGTACTTC
CASSQDHTRSYEQYF
>NA|TRBJ2-5|TRBV15|few
TGTGCCACCAGCAGAGTCTCTGGGATAGAGACCCAGTACTTC
CATSRVSGIETQYF
>NA|TRBJ2-7|TRBV7-7|few
TGTGCTAGCAGCCCCCAGGGACCGGGCTACGAGCAGTACTTC
CASSPQGPGYEQYF
>NA|TRBJ2-1|TRBV20-1|few
TGCAGTGCTAGAGAGAGGTCTGAGCAGTTCTTC
CSARERSEQFF
>NA|TRBJ2-5|TRBV6-5|few
TGTGCCAGCAGAGACAGGTCCTGGGAGACCCAGTACTTC
CASRDRSWETQYF
>NA|TRBJ2-5|TRBV18|NA
TGTGCCAGCTCAGCCGACCAGGAAGGGACCCAGTACTTC
CASSADQEGTQYF
>NA|TRBJ2-3|TRBV5-6|NA
TGTGCCAGCAGCGATATGTATACCACAGATACGCAGTATTTT
CASSDMYTTDTQYF
>NA|TRBJ1-1|TRBV6-6|few
TGTGCCAGCAGTTACGGACAGCTGAACACTGAAGCTTTCTTT
CASSYGQLNTEAFF
>TRBD1|TRBJ1-2|TRBV20-1|NA
TGCAGTGCCGAGTCCCAGGGGGCTTATGGCTACACCTTC
CSAESQGAYGYTF
>TRBD2|TRBJ2-1|TRBV5-1|few
TGCGCCAGCAGCCCTGTACCGGGACTAGCGGGCTACAATGAGCAGTTCTTC
CASSPVPGLAGYNEQFF
>NA|TRBJ1-1|TRBV12-3/TRBV12-4|NA
TGTGCCAGCAGTTTTCATGAGGTTGGATACCTAAACACTGAAGCTTTCTTT
CASSFHEVGYLNTEAFF
>NA|TRBJ1-1|TRBV12-3/TRBV12-4|NA
TGTGCCAGCACAGGAGGACAGACCATTGAAGCTTTCTTT
CASTGGQTIEAFF
>NA|TRBJ2-7|TRBV6-6|few
TGTGCCAGCAGTCAAGTGGGGCCCCCCGGTGAGCAGTACTTC
CASSQVGPPGEQYF
>NA|TRBJ1-2|TRBV12-3/TRBV12-4|few
TGTGCCAGCAGACCGGCCAATAACTATGGCTACACCTTC
CASRPANNYGYTF
>TRBD2|TRBJ2-4|TRBV29-1|few
TGCAGCGTCCTAACTAGCGAGAGAGGGATCATTCAGTACTTC
CSVLTSERGIIQYF
>NA|TRBJ1-6|TRBV7-9|NA
TGTGCCAGCAGCTTAGACGCCAGGGCCCATTCACCCCTCCACTTT
CASSLDARAHSPLHF
>NA|TRBJ2-3|TRBV29-1|NA
TGCAGCGTCCCTCAGGGGTACACAGATACGCAGTATTTT
CSVPQGYTDTQYF
>TRBD2|TRBJ2-3|TRBV4-3|NA
TGCGCCAGCAGCCAAGTTCTCTATTGGGAGGGCCGGGCAGATACGCAGTATTTT
CASSQVLYWEGRADTQYF
>TRBD1|TRBJ1-2|TRBV7-2|many
TGTGCCAGCAGCCAAACAGGGGACTATGGCTACACCTTC
CASSQTGDYGYTF
>NA|TRBJ2-7|TRBV27|few
TGTGCCAGCAGTAGAGGGACGCCTTCCCTTGGGCAGTACTTC
CASSRGTPSLGQYF
>NA|TRBJ2-1|TRBV3-1|NA
TGTGCCAGCAGCCAAGGGGGGACACCGAGCTCCTACAATGAGCAGTTCTTC
CASSQGGTPSSYNEQFF
>TRBD2|TRBJ2-5|TRBV25-1|NA
TGTGCCAGCAGTGAATATATCGGGGGGCAAGAGACCCAGTACTTC
CASSEYIGGQETQYF
>TRBD2|TRBJ2-5|TRBV18|NA
TGTGCCAGCTCACGATCTAGCGGGAGGAAGACCCAGTACTTC
CASSRSSGRKTQYF
>TRBD1|TRBJ2-5|TRBV29-1|few
TGCAGCGTTCGAGGGGGCATCGAGACCCAGTACTTC
CSVRGGIETQYF
>NA|TRBJ1-4|TRBV11-2|few
TGTGCCAGCAGCTTCGGAAGGAACCCGCCTAATGAAAAACTGTTTTTT
CASSFGRNPPNEKLFF
>NA|TRBJ1-6|TRBV6-5|NA
TGTGCCAGCAGTTACTTCGGGTTATCACCCCTCCACTTT
CASSYFGLSPLHF
>NA|TRBJ1-4|TRBV27|NA
TGTGCCAGCAGTTTATCTATGACCGGCCAACTGTTTTTT
CASSLSMTGQLFF
>NA|TRBJ1-4|TRBV7-9|few
TGTGCCAGCAGCGCCCGGTACCCAGGAGATGAAAAACTGTTTTTT
CASSARYPGDEKLFF
>TRBD1|TRBJ1-1|TRBV7-3|NA
TGTGCCAGCAGCTCCTCAGGGGGCGTGGGGATTTTCTTT
CASSSSGGVGIFF